This T cell receptor beta chain appears in the sequencing data of a study of blood T cell repertoires in COVID-19 (dated by TCRdb to 2020 to 2022). Regarding the research as a whole: The collaborator samples originated in the United States, Italy and Spain and spanned the acute and convalescent phases of COVID-19. The prospective study material was composed of cDNA or gDNA derived from T cells, B-cell-depleted T cells, or PBMCs. Subjects who had been exposed to COVID-19, were actively infected with it, or had recovered from it provided the deeply sampled blood TCRbeta repertoires that made up the dataset. The repertoires were released in a freely available public database intended as a resource for research on the immune response to SARS-CoV-2. The samples were drawn from the first 160 participants of the ongoing ImmuneRACE study and from 1,200 or so subjects provided by 6 global collaborators. Sample metadata almost always included a de-identified subject ID, COVID-19 status, age in years and sex. Where available, HLA class I and class II types were obtained from metadata supplied by the sample provider rather than from assay-based typing.

General study outcomes and caveats: The quantity of clinical and demographic metadata differed by source and by participant and was supplied without curation.

For this clone: Its antigen remains unidentified. No base quality values were provided; no much bigger clone lies one nucleotide off.

V is trimmed back by 3 bases and J by 3 bases, and the junction contains 6 bases that no gene match accounts for. Counted from cysteine to phenylalanine, this CDR3 has 16 amino acids. Only the CDR3 portion is preserved as DNA: 48 bases, with reading frame beginning at the first base. As encoded in the germline V gene, CDR1 is MNHEY while CDR2 is SVGAGI. The immunoSEQ Assay, a bias-controlled multiplex PCR, was used to amplify TCRbeta CDR3 regions from genomic DNA. The original methods were these. Nucleated cell counts per sample were estimated from amplification of reference gene primers within the assay. To quantify the absolute abundance of each unique TCRbeta CDR3 rearrangement, sequence reads were collapsed and filtered. For each sample, productive Simpson clonality was calculated as the square root of Simpson's diversity index across productive rearrangements. TCRdb obtained this table from immuneACCESS and retained in-frame rearrangements with V and J assigned. These tables miss some clones; where compared with another copy, unresolved V genes account for less than half of the shortfall, and the remainder is unexplained. V, J and clone size were drawn from that table, and D and trimming were deduced from the DNA. For this sample the table gives 250,000 to 350,000 clones, of which about 89% were detected only once. The ten largest clones take up approximately 12% of the sample.

Each collaborating institution followed its own protocols to collect whole blood in K2EDTA tubes. For TCRbeta analysis, collaborators shipped samples as frozen whole blood, isolated PBMCs, or DNA extracted from either of those sample types. The sequence joins TRBV6-5 to TRBJ1-1; 11 nucleotides in the junction match TRBD1. The sample was peripheral blood. The sequence came from a woman in her fifties or sixties with acute or convalescent COVID-19. Here is the DNA: TGTGCCAGCAGTTATCTGCCGGGACAGGGGGACACTGAAGCTTTCTTT. This yields the protein CASSYLPGQGDTEAFF.